These T cell receptor beta chains were read from a single sample in a study of Ad26.COV2.S vaccination and SARS-CoV-2 variants. The protocol was immunoSEQ multiplex PCR, while the TCRdb copy is restricted to in-frame clones and leaves out a portion. The data show a few hundred thousand clones, around 87% seen once. The sequenced sample was peripheral blood, obtained in a trial of Ad26.COV2.S vaccine versus placebo. These receptors originate from a person aged 18-65 years who received the Ad26.COV2.S COVID-19 vaccine or a placebo. CDR3s include the opening cysteine and the closing phenylalanine or tryptophan.

v_gene	j_gene	len	CDR3aa
TRBV6-1	TRBJ1-2	16	CASSVPGAQKDYGYTF
TRBV19	TRBJ1-5	15	CASSIRQTDNQPQHF
TRBV2	TRBJ2-6	14	CASSSEAGANVLTF
TRBV19	TRBJ1-1	15	CASTTPGQGKSEAFF
TRBV5-1	TRBJ2-1	14	CASAEGPKYNEQFF
TRBV7-8	TRBJ2-4	15	CASSTGGGAKNIQYF
TRBV2	TRBJ2-5	13	CASTQDRQETQYF
TRBV2	TRBJ2-1	12	CASSEAGAEQFF
TRBV13	TRBJ2-5	16	CASSLGLLPQGETQYF
TRBV19	TRBJ1-1	16	CASSTWTTVMNTEAFF
TRBV3-1/TRBV3-2	TRBJ2-7	12	CASSQYFYEQYF
TRBV27	TRBJ1-5	17	CASSLWGQGGNNQPQHF
TRBV2	TRBJ1-1	14	CASRAFPGRAEAFF
TRBV2	TRBJ1-2	17	CASSRNLPGSVNYGYTF
TRBV5-5	TRBJ2-2	17	CASSFVWLAGATGELFF
TRBV4-1	TRBJ1-2	13	CASSQAAQTQRTF
TRBV4-3	TRBJ1-1	14	CASSQVPGKGRAFF
TRBV21-1	TRBJ2-7	14	CASAPPDSSYEQYF
TRBV21-1	TRBJ2-4	14	CASPKPGQWNIQYF
TRBV7-9	TRBJ2-1	16	CASRDEGSVTYNEQFF
TRBV19	TRBJ1-2	15	CASSIDGGRGYGYTF
TRBV30	TRBJ1-6	13	CAWSVLGGVNLHF